The 30 T cell receptor beta chains below all came from one sample that was sequenced in a study of STAT5B mutations in CD4+ large granular lymphocyte leukemia. Produced via immunoSEQ multiplex PCR; TCRdb's table is partial and in-frame only. The table includes 8,100 or so clones, about 70% detected once. Sequencing used PBMCs. These receptors all stem from a woman aged 55-70 years with CD4+ T-cell large granular lymphocyte leukemia.

The J gene is TRBJ1-1, the V gene TRBV27; D possibly corresponds to TRBD1 (5 bases). Germline CDR1 is MNHEY and CDR2 is SMNVEV (reference sequence). The CDR3 runs to 15 residues. The V end lost 1 base, the J end lost 1 base, and 10 bases lay between the germline ends. The CDR3 DNA follows: TGTGCCAGCAGTTTATTGGGGGGAACGAACACTGAAGCTTTCTTT. Its translation: CASSLLGGTNTEAFF.

This sequence joins TRBV5-1 and TRBJ1-6, with TRBD1 as a possible D gene (6 bases). The CDR3 runs to 16 residues. V was pared by 0 bases and J by 8 bases, with 15 bases between. Germline-derived CDR1 and CDR2 are SGHRS and YFSETQ. For the CDR3, the DNA is TGCGCCAGCAGCTTGGACCCACCGGGGGCTGATTCACCCCTCCACTTT. Translation: CASSLDPPGADSPLHF.

The chain links TRBV30 to TRBJ1-5; D call uncertain. Germline V gene sequence: CDR1 GTSNPN, CDR2 SVGIG (reference sequence). The CDR3 loop spans 13 amino acids. Trimming stripped 1 base from V and 3 bases from J, with 7 bases between. The CDR3 DNA reads TGTGCCTGGAGTGGCGGGCCCAATCAGCCCCAGCATTTT. It specifies CAWSGGPNQPQHF.

This clone was seen once. The V call is TRBV9, the J call TRBJ2-2; tentatively, D is TRBD1 or TRBD2 (6 bases each). The V gene lost 4 bases and the J gene lost 7 bases, with 17 bases spanning the gap. This CDR3 has 15 residues. Germline values: CDR1 SGDLS, CDR2 YYNGEE. CDR3 loop: CASSTGIGGNGELFF. CDR3 in DNA: TGTGCCAGCAGCACCGGAATCGGGGGCAACGGGGAGCTGTTTTTT.

This clone was counted only a few times. The chain is built from TRBV19 and TRBJ1-2; 8 positions agree with TRBD1. Germline V gene lookup returns CDR1 LNHDA and CDR2 SQIVND (reference sequence). This CDR3 is 13 amino acids long. With 10 bases clipped from V and 5 bases from J, the junction kept 9 bases outside the gene matches. CDR3 sequence: CATPRTGKYGYTF. DNA for the CDR3: TGTGCCACCCCTCGGACAGGGAAGTATGGCTACACCTTC.

V gene TRBV28 combines with J gene TRBJ2-1; D not certain. Germline V lookup: CDR1 MDHEN, CDR2 SYDVKM. Trimming pared 6 bases from V and 8 bases from J, leaving 8 bases between. The CDR3 is 11 amino acids. CDR3 amino acids: CASRVQDEQFF. The CDR3 nucleotides read TGTGCCAGCAGGGTCCAGGATGAGCAGTTCTTC.

This chain joins TRBV30 and TRBJ1-5, with D possibly being TRBD1 (5 bases). Germline V gene data show CDR1 as GTSNPN and CDR2 as SVGIG (reference sequence). The CDR3 extends over 14 amino acids. Trimming took 0 bases from V and 6 from J, leaving 12 bases between them. The CDR3 here is CAWSVRRGGQPQHF. CDR3 nucleotide sequence: TGTGCCTGGAGTGTACGGAGGGGCGGTCAGCCCCAGCATTTT.

V and J are TRBV29-1 and TRBJ2-1; no reliable D call. The V and J ends lost 0 bases and 7 bases respectively, with 10 bases between them. In germline, CDR1 is SQVTM, CDR2 ANQGSEA. CDR3 length: 13 amino acids. CDR3 sequence: CSVEDLVENEQFF. The CDR3 region has the DNA TGCAGCGTTGAAGACCTCGTTGAGAATGAGCAGTTCTTC.

In this sample, this clone turned up once. This chain uses TRBV7-6 with TRBJ2-4; 10 bases are shared with TRBD1. CDR1 and CDR2 (germline): SGHVS, FNYEAQ. After removal of 5 bases from V and 3 bases from J, the junction contained 13 bases not matched to a gene. The CDR3 is made up of 18 amino acids. In DNA, the CDR3 is TGTGCCAGCAGCCCCTTGGGACAGGGGAGAAGAGGCAAAAACATTCAGTACTTC. It specifies CASSPLGQGRRGKNIQYF. The whole variable domain, filled in from reference TRBV7-6 and TRBJ2-4, reads GAGVSQSPRYKVTKRGQDVALRCDPISGHVSLYWYRQALGQGPEFLTYFNYEAQQDKSGLPNDRFSAERPEGSISTLTIQRTEQRDSAMYRCASSPLGQGRRGKNIQYFGAGTRLSVL.

The genes are TRBV6-5 and TRBJ2-2; no clear D. There are 14 residues in the CDR3. V was clipped by 4 bases and J by 6 bases, with 12 bases between them. Germline V lookup: CDR1 MNHEY, CDR2 SVGAGI. The CDR3 region has the DNA TGTGCCAGCAGTTTGCCCAATCAACCCGGGGAGCTGTTTTTT. It specifies CASSLPNQPGELFF.

The chain combines TRBV4-3 with TRBJ2-1; 8 bases map to TRBD2. J gave up 6 bases and V 1 base, and 5 bases lay outside the gene matches. This CDR3 is built from 15 residues. The germline V gene has CDR1 LGHNA and CDR2 YSLEER. The CDR3 sequence is CASSQGGLELNEQFF. DNA of the CDR3: TGCGCCAGCAGCCAAGGGGGACTAGAGCTCAATGAGCAGTTCTTC.

The chain combines TRBV11-3 with TRBJ1-1; possible D gene TRBD1, 6 bases. Germline CDR1 SGHNT, CDR2 YENEEA. V was pared by 0 bases and J by 5 bases, with 19 bases between. This CDR3 region has 17 residues. CDR3 region: CASSLEGRGAGRTEAFF. Written as DNA, the CDR3 is TGTGCCAGCAGCTTAGAGGGCCGGGGGGCGGGTAGAACTGAAGCTTTCTTT.

The chain is built from TRBV2 and TRBJ2-1; 9 bases fit TRBD2. V lost 6 bases to trimming and J lost 1 base; unmatched junction nucleotides: 7. Looked up from germline, CDR1 is SNHLY and CDR2 is FYNNEI. The CDR3 runs 16 residues. CDR3 protein: CASRGSGSNSYNEQFF. The CDR3 DNA sequence: TGTGCCAGCAGAGGTAGCGGGAGTAATTCCTACAATGAGCAGTTCTTC. The whole variable domain, remainder taken from reference TRBV2 and TRBJ2-1, is EPEVTQTPSHQVTQMGQEVILRCVPISNHLYFYWYRQILGQKVEFLVSFYNNEISEKSEIFDDQFSVERPDGSNFTLKIRSTKLEDSAMYFCASRGSGSNSYNEQFFGPGTRLTVL.

The V call is TRBV10-2, the J call TRBJ1-3, with D maybe TRBD1 (6 bases). V was cut by 2 bases and J by 3 bases, with 11 bases left in between. This CDR3 has 15 amino acids. Looked up from germline, CDR1 is WSHSY and CDR2 is SAAADI. This CDR3 is CASSEGGAGGNTIYF. CDR3 in DNA: TGCGCCAGCAGTGAGGGGGGCGCCGGTGGAAACACCATATATTTT.

The chain recombines TRBV7-2 with TRBJ2-3; D not certain. V lost 7 bases to trimming and J lost 4 bases, with 6 bases between them. The CDR3 is 11 residues long. CDR1 is SGHTA, CDR2 FQGNSA, per germline. CDR3 amino acids: CASNLADTQYF. The DNA for the CDR3 is TGTGCCAGCAATTTGGCAGATACGCAGTATTTT. Based on the CDR3 plus reference TRBV7-2 and TRBJ2-3, the full variable domain is GAGVSQSPSNKVTEKGKDVELRCDPISGHTALYWYRQSLGQGLEFLIYFQGNSAPDKSGLPSDRFSAERTGGSVSTLTIQRTQQEDSAVYLCASNLADTQYFGPGTRLTVL.

The chain combines TRBV27 with TRBJ2-2; D is uncertain. V lost 3 bases and J lost 6, with 5 bases in between. The CDR3 is made up of 12 amino acids. Germline values: CDR1 MNHEY, CDR2 SMNVEV (reference sequence). This CDR3 reads CASSLMAGELFF. The CDR3 DNA reads as TGTGCCAGCAGTTTGATGGCCGGGGAGCTGTTTTTT.

The chain combines TRBV4-1 with TRBJ2-3, with TRBD2 as a possible D gene (6 bases). The CDR3 is 14 amino acids. V gave up 5 bases and J gave up 5 bases, with 14 bases separating them. CDR1 is MGHRA and CDR2 is YSYEKL in the germline V gene. This CDR3 reads CASSFGSSGDTQYF. The CDR3 DNA reads as TGCGCCAGCAGCTTCGGGAGTTCGGGAGATACGCAGTATTTT.

The V and J genes are TRBV10-3 and TRBJ1-5; TRBD1 agrees at 7 bases. This CDR3 comprises 13 residues. With V trimmed by 10 bases and J by 6 bases, 9 bases remained unmatched. CDR1 is ENHRY and CDR2 is SYGVKD in the germline V gene. The CDR3 DNA reads as TGTGCCAGTACGACAGGGATAGGTCAGCCCCAGCATTTT. Translating it yields CASTTGIGQPQHF.

CDR3 sequence: CASSATGGSGGYTF. CDR3 nucleotide sequence: TGTGCCAGCAGCGCCACAGGGGGCTCGGGTGGCTACACCTTC. The chain has TRBV2 and TRBJ1-2; 9 positions match TRBD1. Losses at the gene ends were 6 bases for V and 7 bases for J; bases not matched to a gene: 9. Germline assignment: CDR1 SNHLY and CDR2 FYNNEI. This CDR3 has 14 amino acids.

V and J are TRBV5-4 and TRBJ2-4, with D perhaps TRBD1 or TRBD2 (5 bases each). In germline, CDR1 is SGHNT, CDR2 YYREEE (reference sequence). V lost 0 bases and J lost 0, with 10 bases in between. The CDR3 is made up of 16 amino acids. CDR3 protein: CASSLEGPRAKNIQYF. The CDR3 DNA reads TGTGCCAGCAGCTTGGAGGGACCGAGAGCCAAAAACATTCAGTACTTC.

The J gene is TRBJ2-7, the V gene TRBV7-6, with D possibly TRBD1 on 5 matching bases. The CDR3 is 15 amino acids. Germline V lookup: CDR1 SGHVS, CDR2 FNYEAQ. V lost 2 bases and J lost 5, with 16 bases in between. The CDR3 region is CASSLMQGGVHEQYF. The DNA of the CDR3 is TGTGCCAGCAGCTTAATGCAGGGCGGCGTCCACGAGCAGTACTTC.

This chain links TRBV28 with TRBJ2-7; 9 bases fit TRBD1. V lost 6 bases, J lost 6 bases, and 6 bases stayed unmatched. The CDR3 length is 13 residues. Germline V gene sequence: CDR1 MDHEN, CDR2 SYDVKM. The CDR3 spells CASSLDRGGEQYF. Here the CDR3 DNA reads TGTGCCAGCAGCCTGGACAGGGGAGGCGAGCAGTACTTC. Full variable domain (rest looked up from reference TRBV28 and TRBJ2-7): DVKVTQSSRYLVKRTGEKVFLECVQDMDHENMFWYRQDPGLGLRLIYFSYDVKMKEKGDIPEGYSVSREKKERFSLILESASTNQTSMYLCASSLDRGGEQYFGPGTRLTVT.

The chain uses TRBV7-2 and TRBJ1-1; tentatively, D is TRBD1 (6 bases). Trimming cost V 0 bases and J 7 bases, with 18 bases left between them. Germline values: CDR1 SGHTA, CDR2 FQGNSA. The CDR3 is 16 residues long. In DNA form, the CDR3 reads TGTGCCAGCAGCTTAGCGCTGGGGGCGCATATAGGTGAAGCTTTCTTT. Translation gives CASSLALGAHIGEAFF.

The V call is TRBV11-2, the J call TRBJ1-2, with D perhaps matching TRBD1 (6 bases). The germline CDR1 and CDR2 sequences are SGHAT and FQNNGV. Trimming left V 11 bases short and J 2 bases short, with 15 bases between. The CDR3 totals 13 residues. The CDR3 DNA is TGTGCCGGGGGAGGGGGACCCAACTATGGCTACACCTTC. The encoded protein is CAGGGGPNYGYTF.

The CDR3 sequence: CASSLSSGGGNEKLFF. The CDR3 bases are TGCGCCAGCAGCTTAAGCTCAGGGGGAGGGAATGAAAAACTGTTTTTT. This chain joins TRBV5-1 and TRBJ1-4; 7 nucleotides line up with TRBD1. Germline V gives CDR1 SGHRS, CDR2 YFSETQ. The CDR3 loop spans 16 amino acids. The V and J ends lost 2 bases and 5 bases, in that order; junction bases with no gene match: 9.

The genes are TRBV19 and TRBJ2-1; either TRBD1 or TRBD2 may supply D (5 bases each). Trimming removed 1 base at V and 2 bases at J, with 9 bases between. Germline CDR1 is LNHDA and CDR2 is SQIVND (reference sequence). This CDR3 spans 15 amino acids. The CDR3 loop reads CASSIGDGTYNEQFF. Here the CDR3 DNA reads TGTGCCAGTAGTATAGGGGACGGAACCTACAATGAGCAGTTCTTC.

V usage is TRBV13 and J usage is TRBJ2-7; 7 positions match TRBD1. Germline trimming cut 8 bases from V and 7 bases from J; bases unmatched to any gene: 11. The germline V gene has CDR1 PRHDT and CDR2 FYEKMQ (reference sequence). This CDR3 region has 13 residues. The CDR3 nucleotides are TGTGCCAGCTCGACAGGGCGAGCAGGAGAGCAGTACTTC. Translated, it gives CASSTGRAGEQYF.

V is TRBV7-2 and J is TRBJ2-7; 10 bases align to TRBD2. The germline V gene encodes CDR1 SGHTA and CDR2 FQGNSA. The CDR3 sequence is 16 residues long. V lost 5 bases and J lost 4; bases outside the gene matches: 11. The CDR3 DNA reads as TGTGCCAGCAGCCCGACTAGCGGGTGGCTCGGGTACGAGCAGTACTTC. This encodes CASSPTSGWLGYEQYF.

This clone was seen a few times. The rearrangement links TRBV7-9 to TRBJ1-4, with D perhaps matching TRBD1 (5 bases). This CDR3 has 17 residues. The germline V gene encodes CDR1 SEHNR and CDR2 FQNEAQ (reference sequence). V lost 5 bases and J 0 bases, leaving 16 bases between the germline ends. CDR3 DNA sequence: TGTGCCAGCAGCCCTTCGATCGGGGGTGCAACTAATGAAAAACTGTTTTTT. This encodes CASSPSIGGATNEKLFF.

The gene calls are TRBV19 and TRBJ1-2; D is possibly TRBD1 (5 bases). Per the germline V gene, CDR1 is LNHDA and CDR2 is SQIVND (reference sequence). Trimming shortened V by 3 bases and J by 6 bases, and 17 bases separated the two germline ends. CDR3 size: 15 residues. The CDR3 DNA follows: TGTGCCAGTAGTATCTCCCCGCGGGGCAGGGATGGCTACACCTTC. This gives the protein CASSISPRGRDGYTF.